Shown below are 6 T cell receptor beta chains from a single sample sequenced in a study of blood T cell repertoires in COVID-19. Measured with immunoSEQ multiplex PCR; TCRdb has only the in-frame clones, and not every one. The sample records 200,000 or so clones, about four fifths being singletons. Sequencing was done on a sample of PBMCs or T cells enriched from blood (not recorded which). The receptor source for this set is a man aged 35 to 55 who had recovered from COVID-19.

The V call is TRBV2, the J call TRBJ1-3; weak D call: TRBD1 (6 bases). The germline V gene encodes CDR1 SNHLY and CDR2 FYNNEI. Trimming removed 6 bases at V and 0 bases at J, with 9 bases between. The CDR3 is 14 residues long. The DNA of the CDR3 is TGTGCCAGCAGGCAGGACAGCTCTGGAAACACCATATATTTT. It specifies CASRQDSSGNTIYF.

The chain recombines TRBV7-2 with TRBJ1-3; maybe TRBD1 (6 bases). This CDR3 contains 19 residues. Germline V gene lookup returns CDR1 SGHTA and CDR2 FQGNSA. V lost 4 bases, J lost 3 bases, and 25 bases lay in between. CDR3 bases: TGTGCCAGCAGCTCCCCCCTCTCGACAGGAGCTTTTTATGGAAACACCATATATTTT. Protein sequence: CASSSPLSTGAFYGNTIYF.

This clone was seen more than once but under ten times. The rearrangement links TRBV7-2 to TRBJ1-1; D remains unclear. This CDR3 is built from 13 residues. Germline CDR1 is SGHTA and CDR2 is FQGNSA. Trimming took off 4 bases at V and 2 bases at J, with 8 bases between the two ends. The CDR3 here is CASSSGINTEAFF. The CDR3 DNA is TGTGCCAGCAGCTCCGGGATAAACACTGAAGCTTTCTTT. Looking up the rest from reference TRBV7-2 and TRBJ1-1 gives the full variable domain: GAGVSQSPSNKVTEKGKDVELRCDPISGHTALYWYRQSLGQGLEFLIYFQGNSAPDKSGLPSDRFSAERTGGSVSTLTIQRTQQEDSAVYLCASSSGINTEAFFGQGTRLTVV.

Only one count was recorded for this clone. V is TRBV7-9 and J is TRBJ2-7, with D possibly matching TRBD1 (5 bases). The V and J ends lost 3 bases and 3 bases respectively, with 12 bases between them. Germline CDR1 SEHNR, CDR2 FQNEAQ (reference sequence). This CDR3 comprises 14 residues. The CDR3 loop is CASSFSDRGYEQYF. As DNA, the CDR3 is TGTGCCAGCAGCTTTTCTGATAGGGGCTACGAGCAGTACTTC.

The V and J genes are TRBV15 and TRBJ2-2; perhaps TRBD1 as D (5 bases). The CDR3 covers 20 residues. Trimming pared 2 bases from V and 4 bases from J, leaving 26 bases between. Germline CDR1 reads LNHNV; CDR2 reads YYDKDF (reference sequence). The CDR3 spells CATSRQIGAGIDLSTGELFF. The DNA of the CDR3 is TGTGCCACCAGCAGACAGATTGGGGCAGGAATTGACCTTAGCACCGGGGAGCTGTTTTTT.

The rearrangement links TRBV10-2 to TRBJ1-1, with D maybe TRBD1 (5 bases). Germline loops: CDR1 WSHSY, CDR2 SAAADI. V shed 8 bases and J shed 0 bases, with 10 bases lying between them. This CDR3 has 13 residues. CDR3 in amino acids: CASGAGLNTEAFF. Here the CDR3 DNA reads TGCGCCAGCGGGGCAGGACTGAACACTGAAGCTTTCTTT.